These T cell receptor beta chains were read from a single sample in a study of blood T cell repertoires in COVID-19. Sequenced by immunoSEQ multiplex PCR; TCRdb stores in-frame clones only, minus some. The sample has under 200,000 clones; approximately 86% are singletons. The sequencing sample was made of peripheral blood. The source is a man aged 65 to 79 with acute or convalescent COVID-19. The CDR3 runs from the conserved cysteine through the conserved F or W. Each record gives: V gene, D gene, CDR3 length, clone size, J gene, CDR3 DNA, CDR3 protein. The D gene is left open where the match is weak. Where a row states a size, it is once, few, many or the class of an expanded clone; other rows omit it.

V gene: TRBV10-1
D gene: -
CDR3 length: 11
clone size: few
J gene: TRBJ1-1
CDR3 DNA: TGCGCCAGCAGTCGGGGGACTGAAGCTTTCTTT
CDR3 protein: CASSRGTEAFF

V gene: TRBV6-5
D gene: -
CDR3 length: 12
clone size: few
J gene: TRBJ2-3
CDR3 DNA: TGTGCCAGCAAGAGGGACACAGATACGCAGTATTTT
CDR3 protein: CASKRDTDTQYF

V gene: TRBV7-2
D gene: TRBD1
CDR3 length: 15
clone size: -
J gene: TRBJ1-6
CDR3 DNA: TGTGCCAGCAGTCCGCAGGGGGCGTCCGGTTCACCCCTCCACTTT
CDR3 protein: CASSPQGASGSPLHF

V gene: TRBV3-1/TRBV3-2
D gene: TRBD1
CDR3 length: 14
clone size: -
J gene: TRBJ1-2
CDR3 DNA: TGTGCCAGCTTCCATGAAGGGGGCGGCTATGGCTACACCTTC
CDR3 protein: CASFHEGGGYGYTF

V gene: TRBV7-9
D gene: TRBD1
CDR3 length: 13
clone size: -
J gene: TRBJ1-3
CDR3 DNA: TGTGCCAGCAGCTTGACAGGGATGAACACCATATATTTT
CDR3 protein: CASSLTGMNTIYF

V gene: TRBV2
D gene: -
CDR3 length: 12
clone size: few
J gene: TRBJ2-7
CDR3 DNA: TGTGCCAGCAGTGACAGGGGCTACGAGCAGTACTTC
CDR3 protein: CASSDRGYEQYF

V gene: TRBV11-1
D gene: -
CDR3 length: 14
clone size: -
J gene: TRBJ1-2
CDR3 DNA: TGTGCCAGCAGCCCCCGGGGGGGCCTGGATGGCTACACCTTC
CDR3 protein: CASSPRGGLDGYTF

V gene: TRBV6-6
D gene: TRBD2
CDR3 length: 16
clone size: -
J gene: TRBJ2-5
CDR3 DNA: TGTGCCAGCAGTTACACACTAGCGGCGTTTGTTGAGACCCAGTACTTC
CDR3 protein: CASSYTLAAFVETQYF

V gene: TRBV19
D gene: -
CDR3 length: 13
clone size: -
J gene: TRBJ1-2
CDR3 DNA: TGTGCCAGTAGTATGGCACGGGGGGGAGGCTACACCTTC
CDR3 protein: CASSMARGGGYTF

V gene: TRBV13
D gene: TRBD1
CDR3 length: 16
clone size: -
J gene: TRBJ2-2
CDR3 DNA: TGTGCCAGCAGATATCCCGGGACAGGGAATCCCGGGGAGCTGTTTTTT
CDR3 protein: CASRYPGTGNPGELFF

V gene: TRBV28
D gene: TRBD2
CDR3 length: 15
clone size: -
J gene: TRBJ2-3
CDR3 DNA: TGTGCCAGCAGCCCGGGGGGACTAGCGGGAGATACGCAGTATTTT
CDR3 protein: CASSPGGLAGDTQYF

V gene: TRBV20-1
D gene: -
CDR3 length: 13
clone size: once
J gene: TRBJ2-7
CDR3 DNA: TGCAGTGCTAGTCCTGCTGGCTTGTACGAGCAGTACTTC
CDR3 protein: CSASPAGLYEQYF

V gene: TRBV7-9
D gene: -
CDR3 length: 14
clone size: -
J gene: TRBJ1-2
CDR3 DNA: TGTGCCAGCAGACCAGAAGTGGGGGGCTATGGCTACACCTTC
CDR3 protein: CASRPEVGGYGYTF